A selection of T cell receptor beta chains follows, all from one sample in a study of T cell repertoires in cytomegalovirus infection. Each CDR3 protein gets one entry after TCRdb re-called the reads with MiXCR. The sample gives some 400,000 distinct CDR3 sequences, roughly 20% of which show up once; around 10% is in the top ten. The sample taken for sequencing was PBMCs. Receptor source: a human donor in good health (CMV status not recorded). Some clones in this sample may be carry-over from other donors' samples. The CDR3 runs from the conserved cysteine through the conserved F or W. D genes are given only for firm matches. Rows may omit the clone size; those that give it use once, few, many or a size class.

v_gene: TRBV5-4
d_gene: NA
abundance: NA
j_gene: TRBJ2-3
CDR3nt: TGTGCCAGCAGCATGGAACGCACAGATACGCAGTATTTT
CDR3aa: CASSMERTDTQYF

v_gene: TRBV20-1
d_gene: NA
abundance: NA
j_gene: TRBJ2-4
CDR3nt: TGCAGCGAGAAGTTCGCCCAAAACATTCAGTACTTC
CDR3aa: CSEKFAQNIQYF

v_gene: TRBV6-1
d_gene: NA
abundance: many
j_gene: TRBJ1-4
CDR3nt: TGTGCCAGCAGTTTGTGGCAGGGCGGTTGGTGGGAAAAACTGTTTTTT
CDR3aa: CASSLWQGGWWEKLFF

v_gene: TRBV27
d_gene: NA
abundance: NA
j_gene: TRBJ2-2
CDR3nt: TGTGCCACCCGGTGGGGGGCGGCCGGGGAGCTGTTTTTT
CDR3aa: CATRWGAAGELFF

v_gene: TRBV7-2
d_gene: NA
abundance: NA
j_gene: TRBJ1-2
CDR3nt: TGTGCCAGCAGCCCCCACACGATATTAAACTATGGCTACACCTTC
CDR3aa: CASSPHTILNYGYTF

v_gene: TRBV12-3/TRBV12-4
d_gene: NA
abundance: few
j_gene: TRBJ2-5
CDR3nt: TGTGCCAGCAGAATTTGGTCGGGTGGGGCTAGCGACCAAGAGACCCAGTACTTC
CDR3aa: CASRIWSGGASDQETQYF

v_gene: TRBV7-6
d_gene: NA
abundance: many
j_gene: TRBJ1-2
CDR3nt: TGTGCCAGCAGCCCCAGGCAGGTGGGGGACTATGGCTACACCTTC
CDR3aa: CASSPRQVGDYGYTF

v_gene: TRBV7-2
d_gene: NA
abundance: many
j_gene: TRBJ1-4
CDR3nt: TGTGCCAGCAGCTTATCCCGGGGTGTCACTAATGAAAAACTGTTTTTT
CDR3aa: CASSLSRGVTNEKLFF

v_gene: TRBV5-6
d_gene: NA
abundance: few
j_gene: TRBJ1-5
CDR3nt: TGTGCCAGCAGCTTGGGTTTCACTAATCAGCCCCAGCATTTT
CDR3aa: CASSLGFTNQPQHF

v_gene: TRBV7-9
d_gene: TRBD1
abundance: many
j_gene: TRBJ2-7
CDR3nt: TGTGCCAGCAGCTTAGTCTCGGGACAGTTCAACCGGCAGTACTTC
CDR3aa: CASSLVSGQFNRQYF

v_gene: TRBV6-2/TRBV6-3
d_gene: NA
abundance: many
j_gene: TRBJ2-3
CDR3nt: TGTGCCAGCAGTGCCCCGCCAGGGGTGTTCCAGGATACGCAGTATTTT
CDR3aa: CASSAPPGVFQDTQYF

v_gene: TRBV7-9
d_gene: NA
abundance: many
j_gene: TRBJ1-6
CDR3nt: TGTGCCAGCAGCTTAGCGCAGGCTTCACCCCTCCACTTT
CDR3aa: CASSLAQASPLHF

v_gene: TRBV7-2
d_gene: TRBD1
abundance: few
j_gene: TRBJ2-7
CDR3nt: TGTGCCAGCGGTCGGGACAGGCCCTACGAGCAGTACTTC
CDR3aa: CASGRDRPYEQYF

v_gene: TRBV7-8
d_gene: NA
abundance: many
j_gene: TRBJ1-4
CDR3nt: TGTGCCAGCAGCTTAGTGGTAGGAAAACTGTTTTTT
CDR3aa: CASSLVVGKLFF

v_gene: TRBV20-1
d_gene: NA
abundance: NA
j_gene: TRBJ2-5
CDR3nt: TGCAGTGCGCAAGGAGTGGTGAAGACCCAGTACTTC
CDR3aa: CSAQGVVKTQYF

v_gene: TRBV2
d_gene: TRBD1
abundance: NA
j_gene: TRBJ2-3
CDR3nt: TGTGCCAGCAGCTCGGACAGGGAAAACACAGATACGCAGTATTTT
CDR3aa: CASSSDRENTDTQYF

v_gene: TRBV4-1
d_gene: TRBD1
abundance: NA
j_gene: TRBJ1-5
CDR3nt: TGCGCCAGCAGCCCAACCGGACAGGGTAATCAGCCCCAGCATTTT
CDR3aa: CASSPTGQGNQPQHF

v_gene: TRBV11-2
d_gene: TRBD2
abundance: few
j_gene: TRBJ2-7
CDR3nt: TGTGCCAGCAGCTTAGAGTTGTGGACTAGCGGGTACGAGCAGTACTTC
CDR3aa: CASSLELWTSGYEQYF

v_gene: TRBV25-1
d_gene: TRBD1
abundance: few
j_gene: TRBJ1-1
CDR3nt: TGTGCCAGCAGAACAACCGGGACAGGGCCCGCGGAAGCTTTCTTT
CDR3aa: CASRTTGTGPAEAFF

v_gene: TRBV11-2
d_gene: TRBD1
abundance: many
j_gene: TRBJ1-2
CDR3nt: TGTGCCAGCAGCTCGCCGGGACAGGGAGTTGAGGGCTACACCTTC
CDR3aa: CASSSPGQGVEGYTF

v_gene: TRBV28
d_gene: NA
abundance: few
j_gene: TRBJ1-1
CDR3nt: TGTGCCAGCAGTCCCACAGGGCCCCGAGCTTTCTTT
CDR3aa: CASSPTGPRAFF

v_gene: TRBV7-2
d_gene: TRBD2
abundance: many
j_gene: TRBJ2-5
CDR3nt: TGTGCCAGCAGCGACCCACGGGGGGACGGAAAACAAGAGACCCAGTACTTC
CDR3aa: CASSDPRGDGKQETQYF

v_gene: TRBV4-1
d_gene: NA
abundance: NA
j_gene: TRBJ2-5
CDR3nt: TGCGCCAGCAGCCAAGGAATACCCGCGGAAGGAGAGACCCAGTACTTC
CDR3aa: CASSQGIPAEGETQYF

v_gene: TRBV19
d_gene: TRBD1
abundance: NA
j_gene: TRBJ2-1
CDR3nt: TGTGCCAGTAGTGCCGGGACAGGGGGATCGGATGAGCAGTTCTTC
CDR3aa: CASSAGTGGSDEQFF

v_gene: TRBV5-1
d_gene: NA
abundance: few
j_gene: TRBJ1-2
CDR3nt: TGCGCCAGCAGCGGGGGGGCTGGCTACACCTTC
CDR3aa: CASSGGAGYTF

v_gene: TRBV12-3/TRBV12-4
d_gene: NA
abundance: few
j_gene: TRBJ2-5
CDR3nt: TGTGCCAGCAGGCCTGGACCGGAGAGGTGGCGGGGTGCTGAGGAGACCCAGTACTTC
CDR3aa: CASRPGPERWRGAEETQYF

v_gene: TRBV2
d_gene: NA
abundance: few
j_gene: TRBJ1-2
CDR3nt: TGTGCCAGCATCCTAGAACTTAACTATGGCTACACCTTC
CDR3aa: CASILELNYGYTF

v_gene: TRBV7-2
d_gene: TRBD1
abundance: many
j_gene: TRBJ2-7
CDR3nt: TGTGCCAGCAGCCCGGGACAGGGGATGGACTACGAGCAGTACTTC
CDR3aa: CASSPGQGMDYEQYF

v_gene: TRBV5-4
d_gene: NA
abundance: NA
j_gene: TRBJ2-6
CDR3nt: TGTGCCAGCAGCTTACAGCTCTCTGGGGCCAACGTCCTGACTTTC
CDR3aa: CASSLQLSGANVLTF

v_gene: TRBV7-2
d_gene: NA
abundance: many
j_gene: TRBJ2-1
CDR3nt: TGTGCCAGCAGCTTAGCGGGACGCGGCGCGTTCTTC
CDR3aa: CASSLAGRGAFF

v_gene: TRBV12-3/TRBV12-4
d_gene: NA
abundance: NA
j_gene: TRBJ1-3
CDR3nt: TGTGCCAGCAGGAACAGAAACACCATATATTTT
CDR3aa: CASRNRNTIYF

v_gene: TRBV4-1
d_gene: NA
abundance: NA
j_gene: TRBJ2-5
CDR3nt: TGCGCCAGCAGCCCCTCGGACTCGCAAGAGACCCAGTACTTC
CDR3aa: CASSPSDSQETQYF

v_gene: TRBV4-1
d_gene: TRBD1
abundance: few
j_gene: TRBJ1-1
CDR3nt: TGCGCCAGCAGCCCGAGCCAGAGGACAGGGGTAATGAACACTGAAGCTTTCTTT
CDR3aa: CASSPSQRTGVMNTEAFF

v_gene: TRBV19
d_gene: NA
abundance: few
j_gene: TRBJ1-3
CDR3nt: TGTGCCAGTAGTCCCGGGGACAACCGGGCGGGAGGAAACACCATATATTTT
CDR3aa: CASSPGDNRAGGNTIYF

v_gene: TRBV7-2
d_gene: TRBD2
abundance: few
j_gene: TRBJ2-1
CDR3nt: TGTGCCAGCAGCCCTCGACTAGCGGGAGCCAATGAGCAGTTCTTC
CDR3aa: CASSPRLAGANEQFF

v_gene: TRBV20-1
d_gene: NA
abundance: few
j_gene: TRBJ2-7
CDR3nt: TGCAGTGCTAGTAGGGGGAGGGCCTACGAGCAGTACTTC
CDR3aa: CSASRGRAYEQYF

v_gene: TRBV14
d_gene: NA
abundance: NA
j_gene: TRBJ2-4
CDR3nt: TGTGCCAGCAGCCAAGCTATAGACAGCCCCAAAAACATTCAGTACTTC
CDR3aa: CASSQAIDSPKNIQYF

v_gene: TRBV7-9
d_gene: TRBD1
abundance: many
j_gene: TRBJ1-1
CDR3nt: TGTGCCAGCAGCCCCCCACAGGGGGCGAACACTGAAGCTTTCTTT
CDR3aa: CASSPPQGANTEAFF

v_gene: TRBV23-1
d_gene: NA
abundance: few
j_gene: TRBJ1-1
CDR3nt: TGCGCCAGCAGTCAATCGTGGAGGTGGGGCAGAAGAAACACTGAAGCTTTCTTT
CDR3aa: CASSQSWRWGRRNTEAFF

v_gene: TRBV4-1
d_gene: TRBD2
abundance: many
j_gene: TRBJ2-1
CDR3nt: TGCGCCAGCAGCCATACCCCCGGGACTACAAACAATGAGCAGTTCTTC
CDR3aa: CASSHTPGTTNNEQFF

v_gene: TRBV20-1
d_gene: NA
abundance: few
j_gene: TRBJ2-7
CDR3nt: TGCAGTGCGGGAGCGGATCCCTACGAGCAGTACTTC
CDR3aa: CSAGADPYEQYF

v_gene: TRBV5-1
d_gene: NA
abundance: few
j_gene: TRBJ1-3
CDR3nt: TGCGCCAGCAGCTCCGGTCCCACCTCTGGAAACACCATATATTTT
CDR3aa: CASSSGPTSGNTIYF

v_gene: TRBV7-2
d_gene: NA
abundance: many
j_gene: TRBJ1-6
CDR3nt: TGTGCCGTCCACGGAGCACGACCAAATTCACCCCTCCACTTT
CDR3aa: CAVHGARPNSPLHF

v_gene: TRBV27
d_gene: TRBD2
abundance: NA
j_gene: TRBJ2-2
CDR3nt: TGTGCCAGCAAGGGACTAGCGGGTCCCGGGGAGCTGTTTTTT
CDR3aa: CASKGLAGPGELFF

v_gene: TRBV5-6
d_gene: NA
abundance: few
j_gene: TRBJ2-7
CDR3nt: TGTGCCAGCAGCTTGCGGCGGGGCGAGCAGTACTTC
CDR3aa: CASSLRRGEQYF

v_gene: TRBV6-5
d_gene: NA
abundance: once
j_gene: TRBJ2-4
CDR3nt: TGTGCCAGCAGTTTCACGGGGAGAGACCTCATTCAGTACTTC
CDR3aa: CASSFTGRDLIQYF

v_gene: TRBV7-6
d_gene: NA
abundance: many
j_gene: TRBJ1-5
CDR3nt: TGTGCCAGCATTAGACCAGAGTATAGCAATCAGCCCCAGCATTTT
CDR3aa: CASIRPEYSNQPQHF

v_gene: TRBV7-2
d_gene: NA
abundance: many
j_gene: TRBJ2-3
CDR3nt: TGTGCCAGCAGACAGACGGGGGATACGCAGTATTTT
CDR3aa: CASRQTGDTQYF

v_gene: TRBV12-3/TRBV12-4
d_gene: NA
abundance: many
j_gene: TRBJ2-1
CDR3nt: TGTGCCAGCAGCCCAACGGTTCGGGATAACAATGAGCAGTTCTTC
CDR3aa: CASSPTVRDNNEQFF

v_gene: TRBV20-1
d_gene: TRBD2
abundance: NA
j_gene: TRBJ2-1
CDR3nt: TGCAGTGCGACCGATACCCCCCAGCGGGAGGGCCGAACTGAGCAGTTCTTC
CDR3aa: CSATDTPQREGRTEQFF

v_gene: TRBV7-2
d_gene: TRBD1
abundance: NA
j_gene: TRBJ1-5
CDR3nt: TGTGCCAGCGGTCGCAGGGGGGAAAATCAGCCCCAGCATTTT
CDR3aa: CASGRRGENQPQHF

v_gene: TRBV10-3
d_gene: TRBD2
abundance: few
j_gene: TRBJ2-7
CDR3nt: TGTGCCATCGCTACTAGCGCCTACGAGCAGTACTTC
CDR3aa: CAIATSAYEQYF

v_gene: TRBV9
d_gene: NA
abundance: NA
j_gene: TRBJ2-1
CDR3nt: TGTGCCAGCAGCGTAGTAGGCGGGGCCCGGGAGCAGTTCTTC
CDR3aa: CASSVVGGAREQFF

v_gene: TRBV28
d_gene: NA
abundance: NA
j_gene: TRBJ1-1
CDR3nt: TGTGCCAGCCGGACGGCGGGGATTAAGGACACTGAAGCTTTCTTT
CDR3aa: CASRTAGIKDTEAFF

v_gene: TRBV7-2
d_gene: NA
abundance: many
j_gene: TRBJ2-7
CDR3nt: TGTGCCAGCAGCTTAAGACTAGCCTACGAGCAGTACTTC
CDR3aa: CASSLRLAYEQYF

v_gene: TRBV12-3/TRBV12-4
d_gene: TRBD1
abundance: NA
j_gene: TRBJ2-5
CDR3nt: TGTGCCAGCAGCCTGGTGGGGACAGCACAAGAGACCCAGTACTTC
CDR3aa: CASSLVGTAQETQYF